This TCR beta chain was obtained from a study of T cell responses to AZD1222 COVID-19 vaccine. This clone occurred once. Losses at the gene ends were 4 bases for V and 1 base for J; bases not matched to a gene: 13. The germline gives CDR1 SGHRS, CDR2 YFSETQ. CDR3 length equals 18 residues. Here immunoSEQ multiplex PCR was the method, and the copy in TCRdb shows in-frame clones only, minus some. The table has about 110,000 clones, about four fifths seen once; the top ten hold 4.6%. This clonotype was obtained from an adult in good health. The V and J genes are TRBV5-1 and TRBJ2-7, with 11 bases identical to TRBD1. The sequences come from peripheral blood, collected on day 0 of AZD1222 vaccination. The CDR3 protein is CASSLWGTGGHSSYEQYF. CDR3 nucleotide sequence: TGCGCCAGCAGCCTGTGGGGGACAGGGGGTCATTCGTCCTACGAGCAGTACTTC.